The next 30 T cell receptor beta chains were all read from a single sample in a study of blood T cell repertoires in COVID-19. Libraries were prepared by immunoSEQ multiplex PCR; TCRdb keeps only in-frame clonotypes and omits some of them. This table holds over 150,000 clones, about four fifths found once. The sample was peripheral blood. These TCRs come from a woman older than 75 with COVID-19, enrolled during active disease.

This chain links TRBV4-1 with TRBJ2-7; the match to TRBD2 covers 12 bases. The germline V gene has CDR1 MGHRA and CDR2 YSYEKL. The CDR3 is made up of 17 amino acids. Trimming cost V 2 bases and J 4 bases; bases outside gene matches: 9. The CDR3 reads CASSQILTSGSRYEQYF. CDR3 nucleotide sequence: TGCGCCAGCAGCCAAATTCTGACTAGCGGGAGCAGATACGAGCAGTACTTC.

J is TRBJ2-1 and V is TRBV5-1, with D possibly matching TRBD1 (5 bases). V lost 0 bases, J lost 7 bases, and 14 bases lay in between. Per germline, CDR1 SGHRS and CDR2 YFSETQ. CDR3 size: 15 residues. CDR3 sequence reads: CASSLAVRVGNEQFF. The DNA of the CDR3 is TGCGCCAGCAGCTTGGCGGTCAGGGTCGGGAATGAGCAGTTCTTC.

The chain carries TRBV11-3 and TRBJ2-3; no firm D call. V was clipped by 5 bases and J by 1 base, with 7 bases between them. The CDR3 sequence is 13 residues long. Per germline, CDR1 SGHNT and CDR2 YENEEA. The chain's CDR3 is CASSPPGTDTQYF. In DNA form, the CDR3 reads TGTGCCAGCAGCCCGCCGGGCACAGATACGCAGTATTTT. The whole variable domain, remainder taken from reference TRBV11-3 and TRBJ2-3, is EAGVVQSPRYKIIEKKQPVAFWCNPISGHNTLYWYLQNLGQGPELLIRYENEEAVDDSQLPKDRFSAERLKGVDSTLKIQPAELGDSAVYLCASSPPGTDTQYFGPGTRLTVL.

V gene TRBV2 combines with J gene TRBJ1-2; 8 bases are shared with TRBD1. Trimming cost V 6 bases and J 3 bases; bases outside gene matches: 9. The CDR3 contains 15 residues. Germline V gene lookup returns CDR1 SNHLY and CDR2 FYNNEI. The CDR3 DNA reads as TGTGCCAGCAGGAGGGGACAGGCGAGGGACTATGGCTACACCTTC. This translates into CASRRGQARDYGYTF.

This sequence joins TRBV13 and TRBJ1-1; perhaps TRBD1 as D (5 bases). Trimming removed 4 bases from V and 1 base from J, with 19 bases in between. Germline assignment: CDR1 PRHDT and CDR2 FYEKMQ (reference sequence). The CDR3 consists of 17 residues. The CDR3 is CASSSRFGGDWNTEAFF. The CDR3 nucleotides are TGTGCCAGCAGCTCACGTTTTGGGGGGGACTGGAACACTGAAGCTTTCTTT.

The chain links TRBV3-1 (or the pseudogene TRBV3-2) to TRBJ1-6, with TRBD1 as a possible D gene (5 bases). This CDR3 is built from 16 residues. The germline V gene encodes CDR1 LGHDT and CDR2 YNNKEL (reference sequence). V was pared by 4 bases and J by 0 bases, with 10 bases between. This chain's CDR3 is CASSRDWSSYNSPLHF. The DNA for the CDR3 is TGTGCCAGCAGCCGGGACTGGAGCTCCTATAATTCACCCCTCCACTTT.

The rearrangement joins TRBV15 to TRBJ2-5; the D gene is possibly TRBD2 (6 bases). Germline V gene sequence: CDR1 LNHNV, CDR2 YYDKDF (reference sequence). The CDR3 covers 15 residues. V was pared by 0 bases and J by 2 bases, with 10 bases between. DNA of the CDR3: TGTGCCACCAGCAGAGATTGGGGGACTCAAGAGACCCAGTACTTC. Encoded protein: CATSRDWGTQETQYF.

The chain uses TRBV12-3 or TRBV12-4 and TRBJ2-3; D is ambiguous. The V end was cut by 6 bases, the J end by 6 bases, with 10 bases between. CDR3 length: 12 residues. CDR3 loop: CASRNWLDTQYF. Here the CDR3 DNA reads TGTGCCAGCAGAAACTGGTTGGATACGCAGTATTTT.

The J gene is TRBJ1-1, the V gene TRBV3-1 (or the pseudogene TRBV3-2), with 11 nucleotides matching TRBD1. J lost 7 bases, V lost 0 bases, and 4 bases had no gene match. The CDR3 length is 15 residues. Germline loops: CDR1 LGHDT, CDR2 YNNKEL (reference sequence). The CDR3 region is CASSQEGTGGNEAFF. CDR3 nucleotides: TGTGCCAGCAGCCAAGAGGGGACAGGGGGGAATGAAGCTTTCTTT.

The chain is built from TRBV30 and TRBJ1-4, with D possibly matching TRBD1 (5 bases). The CDR3 loop spans 13 amino acids. V dropped 1 base and J dropped 7 bases, with 10 bases sitting between them. Germline CDR1 reads GTSNPN; CDR2 reads SVGIG (reference sequence). CDR3 residues: CAWSETGAEKLFF. CDR3 DNA sequence: TGTGCCTGGAGTGAAACAGGAGCTGAAAAACTGTTTTTT.

V gene TRBV10-3 combines with J gene TRBJ2-1, with 8 bases aligning to TRBD1. V trimming: 10 bases; J trimming: 7 bases; junction bases outside the gene matches: 9. Germline V CDR1 and CDR2: ENHRY, SYGVKD. The CDR3 is 13 residues long. CDR3 loop: CASRSRQGNEQFF. CDR3 DNA: TGTGCCAGCAGGTCCCGACAGGGGAATGAGCAGTTCTTC.

This sequence joins TRBV5-1 and TRBJ2-1; D remains ambiguous. Germline lookup yields CDR1 SGHRS and CDR2 YFSETQ. V shed 5 bases and J shed 1 base, with 10 bases lying between them. CDR3 length: 14 amino acids. CDR3 residues: CASSLDGSYNEQFF. CDR3 bases: TGCGCCAGCAGTCTAGACGGATCCTACAATGAGCAGTTCTTC. The full variable domain, rest sourced from reference TRBV5-1 and TRBJ2-1, is KAGVTQTPRYLIKTRGQQVTLSCSPISGHRSVSWYQQTPGQGLQFLFEYFSETQRNKGNFPGRFSGRQFSNSRSEMNVSTLELGDSALYLCASSLDGSYNEQFFGPGTRLTVL.

This clone was seen only a few times. The rearrangement links TRBV7-2 to TRBJ1-1; D ambiguous. V lost 0 bases and J lost 0, with 8 bases in between. Germline V gene sequence: CDR1 SGHTA, CDR2 FQGNSA. The CDR3 is 15 amino acids. The DNA for the CDR3 is TGTGCCAGCAGCTTAGCGCGGCGGGTGAACACTGAAGCTTTCTTT. It codes for CASSLARRVNTEAFF.

This chain links TRBV19 with TRBJ1-4, with D perhaps TRBD1 (5 bases). Trimming removed 5 bases from V and 5 bases from J, with 15 bases in between. The CDR3 extends over 15 amino acids. The germline CDR1 and CDR2 sequences are LNHDA and SQIVND (reference sequence). The CDR3 DNA is TGTGCCAGTAGTTTTAAGACAGCCCGCAATGAAAAACTGTTTTTT. It yields the protein CASSFKTARNEKLFF.

The chain employs TRBV6-1 and TRBJ2-7; the match to TRBD2 covers 9 bases. J lost 6 bases, V lost 3 bases, and 12 bases had no gene match. Germline values: CDR1 MNHNS, CDR2 SASEGT. This CDR3 spans 16 amino acids. The CDR3 spells CASSDSGRASGTEQYF. Written as DNA, the CDR3 is TGTGCCAGCAGTGATTCCGGGAGAGCTAGCGGGACCGAGCAGTACTTC.

The chain joins TRBV28 to TRBJ2-3; 9 nucleotides line up with TRBD2. Losses at the gene ends were 3 bases for V and 7 bases for J; bases not matched to a gene: 14. Germline CDR1 is MDHEN and CDR2 is SYDVKM. CDR3 length equals 17 residues. The CDR3 region is CASSFLFAGTSLNTQYF. The CDR3 coding sequence is TGTGCCAGCAGTTTCCTATTCGCGGGGACTAGCTTAAATACGCAGTATTTT.

The chain recombines TRBV5-4 with TRBJ1-1; possibly TRBD1 for D (6 bases). The ends were cut back, 2 bases at V and 4 bases at J, with 9 bases in the middle. The CDR3 is made up of 13 amino acids. Germline V CDR1 and CDR2: SGHNT, YYREEE (reference sequence). This CDR3 reads CASSFRGGTEAFF. The CDR3 region has the DNA TGTGCCAGCAGCTTTAGGGGGGGCACTGAAGCTTTCTTT. The full variable domain, with the rest looked up from reference TRBV5-4 and TRBJ1-1, is ETGVTQSPTHLIKTRGQQVTLRCSSQSGHNTVSWYQQALGQGPQFIFQYYREEENGRGNFPPRFSGLQFPNYSSELNVNALELDDSALYLCASSFRGGTEAFFGQGTRLTVV.

The V gene is TRBV5-1, the J gene TRBJ2-1; 9 bases are shared with TRBD2. Germline-derived CDR1 and CDR2 are SGHRS and YFSETQ. Trimming cost V 0 bases and J 2 bases; bases outside gene matches: 3. The CDR3 loop spans 16 amino acids. In nucleotides, the CDR3 is TGCGCCAGCAGCTTGGTGCCTAGCGGGACCTACAATGAGCAGTTCTTC. This translates into CASSLVPSGTYNEQFF.

The CDR3 reads CSVEEELDEKLFF. The CDR3 DNA reads as TGCAGCGTTGAGGAGGAGTTGGATGAAAAACTGTTTTTT. The genes are TRBV29-1 and TRBJ1-4; D is uncertain. Germline assignment: CDR1 SQVTM and CDR2 ANQGSEA. This CDR3 contains 13 residues. Between the trimmed V and J ends, which lost 3 bases and 6 bases, there was a span of 11 bases. Full variable domain (remainder filled in from reference TRBV29-1 and TRBJ1-4): SAVISQKPSRDICQRGTSLTIQCQVDSQVTMMFWYRQQPGQSLTLIATANQGSEATYESGFVIDKFPISRPNLTFSTLTVSNMSPEDSSIYLCSVEEELDEKLFFGSGTQLSVL.

V usage is TRBV11-2 and J usage is TRBJ1-3; weak D call: TRBD1 (6 bases). Trimming removed 1 base from V and 2 bases from J, with 12 bases in between. Germline CDR1 is SGHAT and CDR2 is FQNNGV. The CDR3 runs to 16 residues. The CDR3 loop is CASSLVPRGPGNTIYF. In DNA, the CDR3 is TGTGCCAGCAGCTTAGTTCCCAGGGGCCCTGGAAACACCATATATTTT.

This clone was counted only a few times. The gene calls are TRBV5-4 and TRBJ1-6; 10 bases line up with TRBD1. The germline V gene encodes CDR1 SGHNT and CDR2 YYREEE (reference sequence). CDR3 length: 17 residues. The V gene end was trimmed by 4 bases and the J gene end by 7 bases; junction bases not matched to a gene: 11. In nucleotides, the CDR3 is TGTGCCAGCAGCACGACCGGGACAGGGGACGGGAATTCACCCCTCCACTTT. It encodes CASSTTGTGDGNSPLHF.

V usage is TRBV5-4 and J usage is TRBJ2-3; D perhaps matches TRBD1 (5 bases). Germline CDR1 is SGHNT and CDR2 is YYREEE (reference sequence). V was pared by 2 bases and J by 0 bases, with 13 bases between. The CDR3 loop spans 16 amino acids. CDR3 loop: CASSLRTLRSTDTQYF. CDR3 DNA: TGTGCCAGCAGCTTAAGGACACTCCGGAGCACAGATACGCAGTATTTT.

In DNA form, the CDR3 reads TGTGCCAGCAGCTCCGGGACAGAATTTTATCAGCCCCAGCATTTT. This translates into CASSSGTEFYQPQHF. The chain couples TRBV5-5 to TRBJ1-5, with 7 nucleotides matching TRBD1. The junction had 8 bases not matched to a gene; V was cut back by 3 bases and J by 5 bases. There are 15 residues in the CDR3. Germline lookup yields CDR1 SGHKS and CDR2 YYEKEE (reference sequence).

The chain uses TRBV6-5 and TRBJ2-3; D perhaps matches TRBD1 (6 bases). Trimming removed 5 bases from V and 2 bases from J, with 11 bases in between. The CDR3 is made up of 14 amino acids. Germline V gives CDR1 MNHEY, CDR2 SVGAGI. CDR3 in amino acids: CASSRDTFTDTQYF. CDR3 DNA: TGTGCCAGCAGTCGGGACACCTTCACAGATACGCAGTATTTT.

The gene calls are TRBV7-8 and TRBJ1-2, with 8 bases identical to TRBD1. V gave up 1 base and J gave up 4 bases; unmatched junction bases: 5. The CDR3 consists of 15 residues. The germline gives CDR1 SGHVS, CDR2 FQNEAQ. CDR3 DNA: TGTGCCAGCAGCTTAGTTGACAGGGGTACCTATGGCTACACCTTC. Amino acid sequence: CASSLVDRGTYGYTF. Supplemented by reference TRBV7-8 and TRBJ1-2, the full variable domain reads GAGVSQSPRYKVAKRGQDVALRCDPISGHVSLFWYQQALGQGPEFLTYFQNEAQLDKSGLPSDRFFAERPEGSVSTLKIQRTQQEDSAVYLCASSLVDRGTYGYTFGSGTRLTVV.

The rearrangement uses TRBV4-2 and TRBJ2-7; 10 bases match TRBD1. This CDR3 contains 15 residues. The V and J ends lost 3 bases and 5 bases, in that order; junction bases with no gene match: 7. Per the germline V gene, CDR1 is LGHNA and CDR2 is YNFKEQ. CDR3 DNA: TGTGCCAGCAGCCAGAGACAGGGGGCGCTACACGAGCAGTACTTC. It encodes CASSQRQGALHEQYF.

Points on this clone: Other DNA sequences in the same sample also yield this CDR3. The gene calls are TRBV27 and TRBJ1-6; perhaps TRBD1 as D (6 bases). Between the trimmed V and J ends, which lost 5 bases and 10 bases, there was a span of 9 bases. This CDR3 region has 12 residues. CDR1 is MNHEY, CDR2 SMNVEV, per germline (reference sequence). CDR3 region: CASSLRGSPLHF. In DNA, the CDR3 is TGTGCCAGCAGTCTCAGGGGCTCACCCCTCCACTTT.

The V and J genes are TRBV11-2 and TRBJ2-7; D remains ambiguous. The germline V gene encodes CDR1 SGHAT and CDR2 FQNNGV. The CDR3 is 13 residues long. Between the trimmed V and J ends, which lost 4 bases and 2 bases, there was a span of 9 bases. CDR3 loop: CASSSERPYEQYF. DNA of the CDR3: TGTGCCAGCAGCTCGGAGAGACCCTACGAGCAGTACTTC.

The V and J genes are TRBV10-3 and TRBJ2-3, with D perhaps matching TRBD2 (5 bases). V lost 4 bases and J 4 bases, leaving 6 bases between the germline ends. Germline values: CDR1 ENHRY, CDR2 SYGVKD. This CDR3 spans 12 amino acids. The CDR3 sequence is CAISGRADTQYF. As DNA, the CDR3 is TGTGCCATCAGTGGGCGGGCAGATACGCAGTATTTT.

The chain couples TRBV6-5 to TRBJ1-6, with 9 positions matching TRBD1. Germline V gives CDR1 MNHEY, CDR2 SVGAGI. After removal of 9 bases from V and 6 bases from J, the junction contained 9 bases not matched to a gene. This CDR3 is built from 15 residues. CDR3 in DNA: TGTGCCAGTCGGACAACGGGACAGGGTAATTCACCCCTCCACTTT. This gives the protein CASRTTGQGNSPLHF.